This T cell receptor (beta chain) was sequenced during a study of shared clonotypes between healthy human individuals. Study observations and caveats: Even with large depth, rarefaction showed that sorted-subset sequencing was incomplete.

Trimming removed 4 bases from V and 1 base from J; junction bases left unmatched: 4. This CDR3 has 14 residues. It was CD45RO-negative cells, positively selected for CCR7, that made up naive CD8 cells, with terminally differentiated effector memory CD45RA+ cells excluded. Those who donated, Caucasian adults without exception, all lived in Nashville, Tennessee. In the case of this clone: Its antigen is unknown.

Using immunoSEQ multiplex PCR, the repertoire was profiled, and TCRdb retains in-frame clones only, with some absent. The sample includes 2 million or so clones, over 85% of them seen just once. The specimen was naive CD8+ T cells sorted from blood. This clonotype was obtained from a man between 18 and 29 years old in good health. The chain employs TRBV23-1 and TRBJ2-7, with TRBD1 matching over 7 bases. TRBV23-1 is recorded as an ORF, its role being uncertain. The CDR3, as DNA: TGCGCCAGCAGTCCCCGGGACAGTTCCTACGAGCAGTACTTC. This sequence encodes CASSPRDSSYEQYF.